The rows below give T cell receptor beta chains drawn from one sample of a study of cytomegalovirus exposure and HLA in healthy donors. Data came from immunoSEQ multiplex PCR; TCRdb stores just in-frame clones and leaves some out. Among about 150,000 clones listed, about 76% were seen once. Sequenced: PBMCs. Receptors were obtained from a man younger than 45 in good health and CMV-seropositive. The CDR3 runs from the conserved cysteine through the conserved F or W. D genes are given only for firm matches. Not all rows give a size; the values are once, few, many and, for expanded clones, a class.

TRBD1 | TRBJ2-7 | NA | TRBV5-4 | CASSLGGEQHF | TGTGCCAGCAGCCTAGGGGGCGAGCAGCACTTC
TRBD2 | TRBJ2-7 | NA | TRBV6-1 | CASSRGGAGAYEQYF | TGTGCCAGCAGCCGCGGGGGAGCGGGGGCCTACGAGCAGTACTTC
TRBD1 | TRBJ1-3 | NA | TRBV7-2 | CASSLVIGQGGNTIYF | TGTGCCAGCAGCTTAGTAATCGGACAGGGTGGAAACACCATATATTTT
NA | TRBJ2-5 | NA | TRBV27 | CVAGRETQYF | TGTGTCGCGGGAAGGGAGACCCAGTACTTC
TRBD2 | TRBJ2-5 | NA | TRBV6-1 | CASSEQVAGGETQYF | TGTGCCAGCAGTGAGCAGGTAGCGGGAGGAGAGACCCAGTACTTC
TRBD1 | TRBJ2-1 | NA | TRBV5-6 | CASSLDGTGDYNEQFF | TGTGCCAGCAGCTTGGATGGGACAGGGGACTACAATGAGCAGTTCTTC
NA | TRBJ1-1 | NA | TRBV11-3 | CASSLGENTEAFF | TGTGCCAGCAGCTTAGGAGAGAACACTGAAGCTTTCTTT
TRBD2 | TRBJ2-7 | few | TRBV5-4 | CASSFGGRAYEQYF | TGTGCCAGCAGCTTCGGTGGGAGGGCCTACGAGCAGTACTTC
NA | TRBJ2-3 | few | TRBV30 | CAWGSSTDTQYF | TGTGCCTGGGGCTCAAGCACAGATACGCAGTATTTT
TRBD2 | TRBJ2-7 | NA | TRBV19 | CASSSPGGVSSYEQYF | TGTGCCAGTAGTTCGCCGGGGGGAGTCAGCTCCTACGAGCAGTACTTC
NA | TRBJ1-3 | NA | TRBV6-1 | CASEAGGGNTIYF | TGTGCCTCGGAAGCGGGAGGAGGAAACACCATATATTTT
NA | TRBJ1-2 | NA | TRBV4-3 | CASSQDALMGHYGYTF | TGCGCCAGCAGCCAAGATGCCTTGATGGGGCACTATGGCTACACCTTC
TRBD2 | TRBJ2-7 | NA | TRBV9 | CASSVGGSLNEQYF | TGTGCCAGCAGCGTAGGCGGGAGTCTCAACGAGCAGTACTTC
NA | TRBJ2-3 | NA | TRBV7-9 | CASSLKLTDTQYF | TGTGCCAGCAGCTTAAAGCTCACAGATACGCAGTATTTT
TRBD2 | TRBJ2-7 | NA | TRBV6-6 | CASSYPGLAGYEQYF | TGTGCCAGCAGTTACCCGGGACTAGCGGGATACGAGCAGTACTTC
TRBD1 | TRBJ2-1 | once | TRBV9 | CASSGGQLTHEQFF | TGTGCCAGCAGCGGGGGACAGCTCACACATGAGCAGTTCTTC
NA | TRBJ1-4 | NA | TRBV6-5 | CASSYGQVNEKLFF | TGTGCCAGCAGTTATGGGCAGGTTAATGAAAAACTGTTTTTT
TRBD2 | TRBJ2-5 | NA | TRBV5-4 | CASSQGLVGQETQYF | TGTGCCAGCAGCCAGGGACTAGTAGGGCAAGAGACCCAGTACTTC
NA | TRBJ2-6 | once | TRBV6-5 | CATLSTGSGANVLTF | TGTGCCACCCTTAGTACCGGCTCTGGGGCCAACGTCCTGACTTTC
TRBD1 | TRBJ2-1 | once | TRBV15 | CATSRTGQGKNEQFF | TGTGCCACCAGCAGAACGGGACAGGGCAAAAATGAGCAGTTCTTC
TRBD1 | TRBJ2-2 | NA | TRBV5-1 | CASRDRAVSTGELFF | TGCGCCAGCCGGGACAGAGCCGTTAGCACCGGGGAGCTGTTTTTT
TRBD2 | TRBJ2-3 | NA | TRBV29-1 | CSVPAGAGRDTQYF | TGCAGCGTCCCAGCGGGAGCAGGTAGAGATACGCAGTATTTT
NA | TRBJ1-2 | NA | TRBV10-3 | CAISEGAGIRGYTF | TGTGCCATCAGTGAGGGGGCAGGAATCCGTGGCTACACCTTC
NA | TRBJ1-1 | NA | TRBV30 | CAWSVEIKRYTEAFF | TGTGCCTGGAGTGTAGAGATAAAGAGGTACACTGAAGCTTTCTTT
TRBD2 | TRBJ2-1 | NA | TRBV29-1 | CSVLAGVVGSYNEQFF | TGCAGCGTGCTAGCGGGAGTCGTAGGCTCCTACAATGAGCAGTTCTTC
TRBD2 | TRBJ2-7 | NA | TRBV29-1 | CSVEGAGGPYEQYF | TGCAGCGTTGAAGGGGCGGGAGGGCCTTACGAGCAGTACTTC
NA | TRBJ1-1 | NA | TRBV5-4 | CASSLREVRRAEAFF | TGTGCCAGCAGCTTGAGGGAGGTCCGAAGGGCTGAAGCTTTCTTT
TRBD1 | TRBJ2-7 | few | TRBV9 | CASSPSSKQGNEQYF | TGTGCCAGCAGCCCGTCCTCAAAACAGGGGAACGAGCAGTACTTC
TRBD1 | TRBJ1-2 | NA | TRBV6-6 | CASSPTRDSYNGYTF | TGTGCCAGCAGTCCTACTCGGGACAGTTACAATGGCTACACCTTC
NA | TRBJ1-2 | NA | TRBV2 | CASSDGGGGYTF | TGTGCCAGCAGTGACGGGGGAGGAGGCTACACCTTC
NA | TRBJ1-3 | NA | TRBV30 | CAWRPGPGLLLYF | TGTGCCTGGAGACCGGGGCCGGGACTACTCCTATATTTT
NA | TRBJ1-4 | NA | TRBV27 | CASSLSTAANEKLFF | TGTGCCAGCAGTTTATCGACGGCGGCCAATGAAAAACTGTTTTTT
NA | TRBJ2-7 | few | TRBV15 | CATSSPPGEQYF | TGTGCCACCAGCAGTCCTCCCGGCGAGCAGTACTTC
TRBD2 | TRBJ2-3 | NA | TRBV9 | CASSPFSGGETDTQYF | TGTGCCAGCAGCCCCTTTAGCGGGGGTGAGACAGATACGCAGTATTTT
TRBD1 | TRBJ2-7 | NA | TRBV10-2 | CASSVRGGLSYEQYF | TGCGCCAGCAGTGTAAGAGGGGGCCTTTCCTACGAGCAGTACTTC
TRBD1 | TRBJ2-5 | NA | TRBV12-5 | CASGLGQGLGETQYF | TGTGCTAGTGGTTTGGGACAGGGGTTGGGGGAGACCCAGTACTTC
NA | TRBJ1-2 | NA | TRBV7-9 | CASRPIGEEANYGYTF | TGTGCCAGCAGGCCTATTGGGGAGGAAGCTAACTATGGCTACACCTTC
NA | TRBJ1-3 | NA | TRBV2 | CASTLEGQIAGNTIYF | TGTGCCAGCACCCTGGAGGGCCAGATCGCTGGAAACACCATATATTTT
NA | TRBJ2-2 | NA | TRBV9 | CASSVEAGKGGELFF | TGTGCCAGCAGCGTAGAGGCGGGGAAGGGCGGGGAGCTGTTTTTT
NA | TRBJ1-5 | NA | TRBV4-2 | CASSQDLGSRLNF | TGTGCCAGCAGCCAAGATCTGGGCAGCCGTTTGAATTTT
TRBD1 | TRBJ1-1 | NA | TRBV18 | CASSPQGAGTEAFF | TGTGCCAGCTCACCTCAGGGGGCTGGAACTGAAGCTTTCTTT